This T cell receptor (beta chain) was sequenced during a study of radiotherapy plus CTLA-4 blockade in lung cancer (dated 2018 in TCRdb). As for the study more broadly: Among the enrolled patients, about 19% had an objective response, and 25% to 35% reached disease control. Study-level results and caveats: After treatment with radiotherapy and ipilimumab, TCR clones that came from tumors expanded in the peripheral blood. Early dynamic changes in blood T cell clones, together with increased serum interferon-beta after radiation, were reported as the strongest predictors of response.

To prepare the library, the immunoSEQ multiplex PCR assay was applied. Not all clones reach the TCRdb copy of this immuneACCESS table, which keeps in-frame sequences only. Checked studies attribute under half of the gap to unresolved V genes and leave the rest unexplained. Within this sample are about 25,000 clones, with 73% of them counted one time only. The ten largest clones take up over 3% of the sample. Focal radiation therapy combined with CTLA-4 blockade (ipilimumab) was tested in patients with chemo-refractory metastatic non-small-cell lung cancer. This clone was seen more than once but under ten times. Its binding antigen is unknown. No base quality information exists; no much larger clone differs at one position. There are 15 amino acids in the CDR3, from cysteine to phenylalanine inclusive. Left in the record is the CDR3 DNA by itself, 45 bases read in frame from the first base. Trimming leaves V shorter by 5 bases and J shorter by 3 bases, with the junction holding 6 bases beyond the gene matches. The germline V gene specifies SGHAT as CDR1 and FQNNGV as CDR2.

Source: peripheral blood, taken from a patient treated with radiotherapy plus ipilimumab. The chain links TRBV11-2 with TRBJ2-7; 11 nucleotides in the junction match TRBD2. This TCR was sampled from a human donor with non-small cell lung cancer who had stable disease on radiotherapy plus ipilimumab. In nucleotides, the sequence is TGTGCCAGCAGCCATACCGGGACTAGCGGCTACGAGCAGTACTTC. Its amino acids are CASSHTGTSGYEQYF.